This T cell receptor (beta chain) was sequenced in a study of shared clonotypes between healthy human individuals. Deep-level settings were used for running the assay. Data came from immunoSEQ multiplex PCR; TCRdb stores just in-frame clones and leaves some out. The table lists roughly 500,000 clones, approximately 81% of them singletons. HIV-negative, healthy adults without recent acute infections or vaccinations were the donors. Notes on this clone: One end of the junction fails to match germline, which may point to a read error.

The sequence was collected from a woman in her thirties or forties in good health. Some clones in this sample may be carry-over from other donors' samples. The source material was PBMCs.

CDR3 DNA sequence: TGTGCCAGCAACCGCCGGACAGGGCACACCGAGGAGCTGTTTTTT. Translation: CASNRRTGHTEELFF. The chain is built from TRBV28 and TRBJ2-2, with TRBD1 matching over 8 bases. This CDR3 is 15 amino acids long. CDR1 and CDR2 (germline): MDHEN, SYDVKM. The whole variable domain, filled in from reference TRBV28 and TRBJ2-2, reads DVKVTQSSRYLVKRTGEKVFLECVQDMDHENMFWYRQDPGLGLRLIYFSYDVKMKEKGDIPEGYSVSREKKERFSLILESASTNQTSMYLCASNRRTGHTEELFFGEGSRLTVL.